Each of the 27 T cell receptor beta chains below was sequenced from the same sample in a study of T cell repertoires in cytomegalovirus infection. TCRdb re-called the reads through MiXCR, storing one row per CDR3 protein. The table lists 510,000 or so distinct CDR3 sequences, 26% of them singletons. The specimen was PBMCs. These receptors were collected from a human donor in good health (CMV status not recorded). Some clones in this sample may be carry-over from other donors' samples.

This clonotype showed up just a few times. The gene calls are TRBV19 and TRBJ2-7; TRBD1 matches at 9 bases. The germline gives CDR1 LNHDA, CDR2 SQIVND (reference sequence). There are 14 residues in the CDR3. The trim removed 11 bases at V and 1 base at J, leaving 9 bases unmatched. The CDR3 nucleotides are TGTGCCGAGACGGACAGGGGTCTATCCTACGAGCAGTACGTC. Protein product: CAETDRGLSYEQYV.

The chain couples TRBV18 to TRBJ2-5; TRBD2 aligns across 10 bases. From germline, CDR1 is KGHSH and CDR2 LQKENI. The length of the CDR3 is 15 residues. V lost 3 bases to trimming and J lost 0 bases; unmatched junction nucleotides: 1. In nucleotides, the CDR3 is TGTGCCAGCTCACCTACTAGCGGGGACCAAGAGACCCAGTACTTC. Amino acid sequence: CASSPTSGDQETQYF. Looking up the rest from reference TRBV18 and TRBJ2-5 gives the full variable domain: NAGVMQNPRHLVRRRGQEARLRCSPMKGHSHVYWYRQLPEEGLKFMVYLQKENIIDESGMPKERFSAEFPKEGPSILRIQQVVRGDSAAYFCASSPTSGDQETQYFGPGTRLLVL.

This clonotype was recorded a few times. The V and J genes are TRBV7-8 and TRBJ2-7, with 9 nucleotides matching TRBD1. With V trimmed by 4 bases and J by 3 bases, 7 bases remained unmatched. The CDR3 sequence is 15 residues long. From germline, CDR1 is SGHVS and CDR2 FQNEAQ. The CDR3 region has the DNA TGTGCCAGCAGCTCGGACCGACAGGGGGGCTACGAGCAGTACTTC. Translated, it gives CASSSDRQGGYEQYF.

The gene calls are TRBV20-1 and TRBJ2-1; D tentatively reads TRBD1 or TRBD2 (5 bases each). Germline values: CDR1 DFQATT, CDR2 SNEGSKA (reference sequence). Trimming stripped 5 bases from V and 4 bases from J, with 15 bases between. The CDR3 consists of 14 residues. The CDR3 loop is CSAPAGTNYNEQFF. The CDR3 region has the DNA TGCAGTGCTCCGGCCGGGACGAATTACAATGAGCAGTTCTTC.

This clonotype appeared a few times. This chain uses TRBV15 with TRBJ1-5; 11 nucleotides align to TRBD1. With V trimmed by 5 bases and J by 6 bases, 6 bases remained unmatched. Germline CDR1 reads LNHNV; CDR2 reads YYDKDF (reference sequence). The CDR3 totals 15 residues. CDR3 protein: CATSFGQGASQPQHF. In DNA, the CDR3 is TGTGCCACCAGCTTCGGACAGGGGGCAAGTCAGCCCCAGCATTTT.

The sample holds a few counts of this clonotype. The chain has TRBV2 and TRBJ2-2; 7 bases align to TRBD2. The CDR3 has 15 residues. Looked up from germline, CDR1 is SNHLY and CDR2 is FYNNEI. V trimming: 7 bases; J trimming: 6 bases; junction bases outside the gene matches: 11. DNA for the CDR3: TGTGCCAGCATACTAGCGCGGGAGAATCCCGGGGAGCTGTTTTTT. This gives the protein CASILARENPGELFF.

CDR3 residues: CASSLRGQGSTEAFF. The CDR3 DNA reads TGTGCCAGCAGCCTACGGGGACAGGGATCCACTGAAGCTTTCTTT. The chain joins TRBV11-2 to TRBJ1-1, with TRBD1 identical over 9 bases. Per the germline V gene, CDR1 is SGHAT and CDR2 is FQNNGV. The CDR3 has 15 amino acids. J lost 4 bases, V lost 5 bases, and 8 bases had no gene match.

There are many counts of this clonotype. The gene calls are TRBV7-2 and TRBJ2-3; TRBD1 matches at 7 bases. CDR1 and CDR2 from the germline V gene are SGHTA and FQGNSA. The J segment lost 6 bases and the V segment lost 4 bases, leaving 13 bases of the junction unmatched. This CDR3 has 16 residues. The CDR3 spells CASSYTGVGSTDTQYF. In nucleotides, the CDR3 is TGTGCCAGCAGCTACACAGGGGTTGGGTCCACGGATACGCAGTATTTT.

This sequence joins TRBV24-1 and TRBJ2-3, with TRBD2 as a possible D gene (6 bases). Trimming left V 7 bases short and J 5 bases short, with 18 bases between. Germline V gene lookup returns CDR1 KGHDR and CDR2 SFDVKD. The CDR3 extends over 15 amino acids. CDR3 in DNA: TGTGCCACCAGGGCCCATGGAGGGAGCCGAGATACGCAGTATTTT. Amino acids: CATRAHGGSRDTQYF.

There are many counts of this clonotype. This sequence joins TRBV7-2 and TRBJ1-5; 7 bases align to TRBD1. Germline assignment: CDR1 SGHTA and CDR2 FQGNSA. This CDR3 has 15 amino acids. V dropped 5 bases and J dropped 4; count of bases not matched to a gene: 8. CDR3 bases: TGTGCCAGCAGCAAAGACAGGGACGGTAATCAGCCCCAGCATTTT. It specifies CASSKDRDGNQPQHF. Based on the CDR3 plus reference TRBV7-2 and TRBJ1-5, the full variable domain is GAGVSQSPSNKVTEKGKDVELRCDPISGHTALYWYRQSLGQGLEFLIYFQGNSAPDKSGLPSDRFSAERTGGSVSTLTIQRTQQEDSAVYLCASSKDRDGNQPQHFGDGTRLSIL.

This clonotype was counted at least ten times. The gene calls are TRBV7-2 and TRBJ1-5; 9 bases agree with TRBD1. V lost 4 bases and J lost 0; bases outside the gene matches: 7. Germline lookup yields CDR1 SGHTA and CDR2 FQGNSA. This CDR3 is 17 amino acids long. CDR3 bases: TGTGCCAGCAGCTATCAACAGGGGGCGAATAGCAATCAGCCCCAGCATTTT. Protein: CASSYQQGANSNQPQHF.

This clonotype was counted at least ten times. The chain combines TRBV28 with TRBJ2-5, with TRBD1 matching 7 bases. V dropped 4 bases and J dropped 0; count of bases not matched to a gene: 11. The germline gives CDR1 MDHEN, CDR2 SYDVKM. This CDR3 spans 17 amino acids. As DNA, the CDR3 is TGTGCCAGCAGTTCGAGCCTAACAGGGGCGAACCAAGAGACCCAGTACTTC. It encodes CASSSSLTGANQETQYF.

The V gene is TRBV11-2, the J gene TRBJ2-7; tentative D call: TRBD1 (5 bases). Germline CDR1 reads SGHAT; CDR2 reads FQNNGV. With 1 base removed from V and 2 bases from J, the gap between germline ends came to 12 bases. The CDR3 covers 15 residues. DNA for the CDR3: TGTGCCAGCAGCTTAGCCCCAGGGTCGGCCTACGAGCAGTACGTC. Its protein product is CASSLAPGSAYEQYV.

The V gene is TRBV20-1, the J gene TRBJ2-2, with TRBD1 matching 8 bases. V lost 5 bases and J lost 3; bases outside the gene matches: 8. The CDR3 covers 15 residues. Germline assignment: CDR1 DFQATT and CDR2 SNEGSKA (reference sequence). This CDR3 reads CSAFRQGSDTGELFF. CDR3 DNA sequence: TGCAGTGCTTTTCGACAGGGGTCGGACACCGGGGAGCTGTTTTTT.

This clonotype has a handful of counts. The rearrangement joins TRBV28 to TRBJ2-4; the match to TRBD2 covers 9 bases. Germline-derived CDR1 and CDR2 are MDHEN and SYDVKM. The V gene end was trimmed by 6 bases and the J gene end by 4 bases; junction bases not matched to a gene: 10. The CDR3 spans 16 residues. This chain's CDR3 is CASSPDSGRSKNIQYF. CDR3 nucleotides: TGTGCCAGCAGCCCTGACAGCGGGAGGTCGAAAAACATTCAGTACTTC.

The chain carries TRBV5-4 and TRBJ2-2; 7 bases match TRBD2. This CDR3 has 15 residues. Germline CDR1 and CDR2: SGHNT and YYREEE (reference sequence). V shed 4 bases and J 6 bases; nucleotides not matched to a gene: 9. CDR3 DNA sequence: TGTGCCAGCAGCCGAGGACTAGAATACGCCGGGGAGCTGTTTTTT. Translating it yields CASSRGLEYAGELFF.

This chain uses TRBV12-3 or TRBV12-4 with TRBJ2-2; unclear D gene. Deletions cut 7 bases from V and 9 bases from J, with 15 bases between. CDR3 length: 13 amino acids. Written as DNA, the CDR3 is TGTGCCAGCACCCCTCCCGAGGCCAGGGAGCTGTTTTTT. This codes for CASTPPEARELFF.

This clonotype was picked up many times. The J gene is TRBJ1-5, the V gene TRBV7-2; D unresolved. Trimming left V 5 bases short and J 5 bases short, with 10 bases between. The CDR3 is 13 residues long. Germline V gene lookup returns CDR1 SGHTA and CDR2 FQGNSA. CDR3 region: CASSPFDDQPQHF. CDR3 nucleotides: TGTGCCAGCAGCCCATTTGATGATCAGCCCCAGCATTTT.

The chain carries TRBV27 and TRBJ2-7, with D perhaps matching TRBD1 (6 bases). This CDR3 has 13 residues. The germline V gene has CDR1 MNHEY and CDR2 SMNVEV (reference sequence). With 8 bases removed from V and 6 bases from J, the gap between germline ends came to 17 bases. The CDR3 DNA reads TGTGCCAGCCGTGGCCAGGGGCGTATCGAGCAGTACGTC. Its translation is CASRGQGRIEQYV.

This clonotype has a handful of counts. The chain recombines TRBV12-3 or TRBV12-4 with TRBJ2-3; unclear D gene. Trimming removed 3 bases at V and 5 bases at J, with 12 bases between. This CDR3 is built from 14 residues. The CDR3: CASSFLKTIDTQYF. The CDR3 nucleotides are TGTGCCAGCAGTTTCCTGAAGACGATAGATACGCAGTATTTT.

This clonotype was observed a few times. The V call is TRBV12-5, the J call TRBJ1-1, with 12 bases that match TRBD1. Trimming at V came to 4 bases and at J to 6 bases, leaving 6 bases not matched to a gene. Germline CDR1 LGHNT, CDR2 FRNRAP. The CDR3 runs to 15 residues. CDR3 bases: TGTGCTAGTGGTTCGGGACAGGGGGCGCGTGCTGAAGCTTTCTTT. This encodes CASGSGQGARAEAFF.

The rearrangement joins TRBV28 to TRBJ2-3; 12 bases fit TRBD1. The length of the CDR3 is 16 residues. In germline, CDR1 is MDHEN, CDR2 SYDVKM. The J segment lost 7 bases and the V segment lost 5 bases, leaving 10 bases of the junction unmatched. The CDR3 DNA sequence: TGTGCCAGCAGTGTTTTTGGGACAGGGGGCGCAAATACGCAGTATTTT. Amino acid sequence: CASSVFGTGGANTQYF.

For the CDR3, the DNA is TGTGCCAGCAGCCTGACGAGGAACTACGAGCAGTACTTC. It yields the protein CASSLTRNYEQYF. The chain carries TRBV7-2 and TRBJ2-7; no clear D gene. Per the germline V gene, CDR1 is SGHTA and CDR2 is FQGNSA. V dropped 5 bases and J dropped 3 bases, with 11 bases sitting between them. CDR3 length equals 13 residues.

This clonotype has a count of ten or more. This chain connects TRBV12-3 or TRBV12-4 to TRBJ2-3, with 9 bases matching TRBD2. After removal of 5 bases from V and 5 bases from J, the junction contained 11 bases not matched to a gene. This CDR3 spans 16 amino acids. The CDR3 DNA reads TGTGCCAGCAGTAAAGACTCTAGCGGGATAGGAGATACGCAGTATTTT. Translation: CASSKDSSGIGDTQYF.

This clonotype has more than one count but fewer than ten. This chain joins TRBV12-5 and TRBJ2-1; perhaps TRBD2 as D (5 bases). This CDR3 comprises 17 residues. Trimming removed 0 bases at V and 5 bases at J, with 17 bases between. Germline lookup yields CDR1 LGHNT and CDR2 FRNRAP. The CDR3 DNA reads TGTGCTAGTGGTTTGGTAATCCAGCGGACCACGGACAATGAGCAGTTCTTC. Translated: CASGLVIQRTTDNEQFF. Complete variable domain (other parts from reference TRBV12-5 and TRBJ2-1): DARVTQTPRHKVTEMGQEVTMRCQPILGHNTVFWYRQTMMQGLELLAYFRNRAPLDDSGMPKDRFSAEMPDATLATLKIQPSEPRDSAVYFCASGLVIQRTTDNEQFFGPGTRLTVL.

This clonotype came up a few times. The chain carries TRBV11-2 and TRBJ2-5, with D possibly TRBD1 on 6 matching bases. CDR3 length: 15 amino acids. Germline V gene data show CDR1 as SGHAT and CDR2 as FQNNGV. Trimming shortened V by 5 bases and J by 1 base, and 14 bases separated the two germline ends. CDR3 sequence reads: CASSPRRRGQETQYF. In nucleotides, the CDR3 is TGTGCCAGCAGCCCAAGACGCAGGGGCCAAGAGACCCAGTACTTC.

In this sample, this clonotype turned up a few times. The genes are TRBV7-2 and TRBJ2-3; 13 bases match TRBD2. The CDR3 contains 17 residues. Trimming cost V 1 base and J 4 bases; bases outside gene matches: 5. Germline-derived CDR1 and CDR2 are SGHTA and FQGNSA. CDR3 DNA: TGTGCCAGCAGCTTAGGACTAGCGGGAGGTACCGCAGATACGCAGTATTTT. The encoded protein is CASSLGLAGGTADTQYF.